The 28 T cell receptor beta chains below all came from one sample that was sequenced in a study of lung T cells in sarcoidosis with Löfgren's syndrome. TCRdb analysed the reads with MiXCR anew, one entry per CDR3 protein. The table records about 750 distinct CDR3 sequences, around a fifth of them present only once. The sequenced sample was CD4+ T cells from PBMCs. The receptors come from a human donor with sarcoidosis (Löfgren's syndrome or another form), or a control subject (not recorded which).

In this sample, this clonotype turned up a few times. V is TRBV19 and J is TRBJ2-1; perhaps D is TRBD1 or TRBD2 (7 bases each). The germline V gene has CDR1 LNHDA and CDR2 SQIVND (reference sequence). The V end lost 4 bases, the J end lost 8 bases, and 15 bases lay between the germline ends. This CDR3 has 14 residues. Here the CDR3 DNA reads TGTGCCAGTAGTAACAGGGGCCGGGGGGATGAGCAGTTCTTC. It yields the protein CASSNRGRGDEQFF. Full variable domain (missing parts from reference TRBV19 and TRBJ2-1): DGGITQSPKYLFRKEGQNVTLSCEQNLNHDAMYWYRQDPGQGLRLIYYSQIVNDFQKGDIAEGYSVSREKKESFPLTVTSAQKNPTAFYLCASSNRGRGDEQFFGPGTRLTVL.

This clonotype is medium-sized (0.01 to 0.1%). This rearrangement joins TRBV7-2 to TRBJ2-3; 7 nucleotides agree with TRBD2. The CDR3 spans 15 residues. V was clipped by 3 bases and J by 2 bases; unmatched bases: 5. CDR1 SGHTA and CDR2 FQGNSA come from the germline V gene. In nucleotides, the CDR3 is TGTGCCAGCAGCTTGGCGGGGGTCACCACAGATACGCAGTATTTT. Protein product: CASSLAGVTTDTQYF. The full variable domain, rest sourced from reference TRBV7-2 and TRBJ2-3, is GAGVSQSPSNKVTEKGKDVELRCDPISGHTALYWYRQSLGQGLEFLIYFQGNSAPDKSGLPSDRFSAERTGGSVSTLTIQRTQQEDSAVYLCASSLAGVTTDTQYFGPGTRLTVL.

By its share, this clonotype is large. The rearrangement uses TRBV28 and TRBJ1-5; D gene uncertain. This CDR3 has 12 residues. The germline gives CDR1 MDHEN, CDR2 SYDVKM. Trimming shortened V by 6 bases and J by 3 bases, and 6 bases separated the two germline ends. This CDR3 is CASRASNQPQHF. The CDR3 nucleotides are TGTGCCAGCAGGGCCTCCAATCAGCCCCAGCATTTT. Full variable domain (outside the CDR3, taken from reference TRBV28 and TRBJ1-5): DVKVTQSSRYLVKRTGEKVFLECVQDMDHENMFWYRQDPGLGLRLIYFSYDVKMKEKGDIPEGYSVSREKKERFSLILESASTNQTSMYLCASRASNQPQHFGDGTRLSIL.

This clonotype is large by share. The V gene is TRBV29-1, the J gene TRBJ2-3, with 11 bases identical to TRBD2. Germline CDR1 and CDR2: SQVTM and ANQGSEA. The CDR3 spans 16 residues. V gave up 4 bases and J gave up 0 bases; unmatched junction bases: 6. CDR3 amino acids: CSVVGLAGTSTDTQYF. Here the CDR3 DNA reads TGCAGCGTTGTCGGACTAGCGGGTACTAGCACAGATACGCAGTATTTT.

The rearrangement uses TRBV7-3 and TRBJ2-3; 9 bases agree with TRBD1. V gave up 5 bases and J gave up 0 bases; unmatched junction bases: 12. The germline CDR1 and CDR2 sequences are SGHTA and FQGTGA. The CDR3 is 18 residues long. As DNA, the CDR3 is TGTGCCAGCAGCCCGAATCCGGGACAGGGATTTAGCACAGATACGCAGTATTTT. Protein product: CASSPNPGQGFSTDTQYF.

By share, this clonotype ranks as large (0.1 to 1%). V and J are TRBV7-9 and TRBJ1-1, with D uncertain. Germline V gives CDR1 SEHNR, CDR2 FQNEAQ (reference sequence). The CDR3 has 14 residues. The V end lost 3 bases, the J end lost 3 bases, and 11 bases lay between the germline ends. DNA for the CDR3: TGTGCCAGCAGCTTTGTCCGGGAGTACACTGAAGCTTTCTTT. Its translation: CASSFVREYTEAFF.

To note about this clonotype: One end of the junction fails to match germline, which may point to a read error. The chain links TRBV4-2 to TRBJ1-6, with D tentatively TRBD1 (6 bases). Germline loops: CDR1 LGHNA, CDR2 YNFKEQ. CDR3 length: 15 amino acids. The CDR3 sequence is CASGQERLTGRPLHF. DNA for the CDR3: TGTGCCAGCGGCCAAGAACGACTTACAGGGCGTCCCCTCCACTTT.

By proportion, this clonotype is large. This chain uses TRBV2 with TRBJ2-7; D remains unclear. Germline-derived CDR1 and CDR2 are SNHLY and FYNNEI. Trimming stripped 3 bases from V and 5 bases from J, with 8 bases between. The CDR3 has 12 residues. Written as DNA, the CDR3 is TGTGCCAGCAGTGACCCCAGGCACGAGCAGTACTTC. Its translation is CASSDPRHEQYF.

This chain joins TRBV12-3 or TRBV12-4 and TRBJ1-1; no reliable D call. The CDR3 is 13 residues long. Trimming stripped 6 bases from V and 6 bases from J, with 14 bases between. The CDR3, as DNA: TGTGCCAGCAGGGATGGATTGAGCGCTGAAGCTTTCTTT. This translates into CASRDGLSAEAFF.

The chain carries TRBV6-6 and TRBJ1-1; unclear D gene. The V end was cut by 3 bases, the J end by 8 bases, with 13 bases between. This CDR3 spans 13 amino acids. The germline gives CDR1 MNHNY, CDR2 SVGAGI (reference sequence). CDR3 in amino acids: CASSYRSQEEAFF. CDR3 DNA sequence: TGTGCCAGCAGTTATAGATCGCAGGAGGAAGCTTTCTTT.

By sample fraction, this clonotype is medium-sized. The chain combines TRBV20-1 with TRBJ1-1; D is ambiguous. The CDR3 totals 13 residues. Germline loops: CDR1 DFQATT, CDR2 SNEGSKA (reference sequence). The ends were cut back, 3 bases at V and 1 base at J, with 9 bases in the middle. The chain's CDR3 is CSASPGSNTEAFF. CDR3 coding DNA: TGCAGTGCTAGTCCCGGATCGAACACTGAAGCTTTCTTT.

As to this clonotype: This may stem from a read error, because a much larger clone lies one nucleotide away. This chain joins TRBV6-6 and TRBJ1-1, with unresolved D. The CDR3 runs 16 residues. Germline values: CDR1 MNHNY, CDR2 SVGAGI (reference sequence). For the CDR3, the DNA is TGTGCCAGCAGTTACTCGACTCCGACGCCTAACACTCAAGCTTTCTTT. Residues: CASSYSTPTPNTQAFF.

This chain joins TRBV7-6 and TRBJ2-1, with D perhaps TRBD2 (6 bases). The CDR3 is 15 residues long. Germline loops: CDR1 SGHVS, CDR2 FNYEAQ. Trimming shortened V by 5 bases and J by 8 bases, and 19 bases separated the two germline ends. CDR3 loop: CASSPWRGMSDEQFF. CDR3 nucleotide sequence: TGTGCCAGCAGCCCCTGGCGGGGTATGTCCGATGAGCAGTTCTTC.

Remarks on this clonotype: With a much larger clone just one base away, this may be a read error. The rearrangement links TRBV12-3 or TRBV12-4 to TRBJ2-3, with TRBD2 as a possible D gene (5 bases). This CDR3 has 13 amino acids. V lost 8 bases to trimming and J lost 4 bases, with 13 bases between them. The CDR3 DNA reads TGTGCCAGCGCCACGGGGTGGGCAGATACGCAGTATTTT. It specifies CASATGWADTQYF.

This clonotype qualifies as large. V is TRBV7-2 and J is TRBJ1-5; TRBD1 might be the D (6 bases). The CDR3 is made up of 12 amino acids. Germline CDR1 and CDR2: SGHTA and FQGNSA. The germline V and J ends were trimmed by 4 bases and 11 bases, with 12 bases remaining between them. Here the CDR3 reads CASSSRQGTQHF. The CDR3 region has the DNA TGTGCCAGCAGCTCGCGTCAGGGGACCCAGCATTTT.

This clonotype is large (0.1 to 1%) in the sample. This chain joins TRBV20-1 and TRBJ2-7; D call uncertain. Germline-derived CDR1 and CDR2 are DFQATT and SNEGSKA (reference sequence). This CDR3 has 13 amino acids. Trimming pared 6 bases from V and 4 bases from J, leaving 16 bases between. CDR3 sequence (DNA): TGCAGTGCCCTTACCCCAGGTTTATACGAGCAGTACTTC. Its protein is CSALTPGLYEQYF.

By frequency in the sample, this clonotype is large. V and J are TRBV7-6 and TRBJ1-5; D is perhaps TRBD1 (5 bases). Trimming stripped 1 base from V and 2 bases from J, with 12 bases between. The CDR3 runs 16 residues. Germline lookup yields CDR1 SGHVS and CDR2 FNYEAQ. The CDR3 region is CASSLGAGVGNQPQHF. CDR3 DNA sequence: TGTGCCAGCAGCTTAGGGGCGGGGGTCGGCAATCAGCCCCAGCATTTT.

By share, this clonotype counts as large. The J gene is TRBJ1-5, the V gene TRBV20-1; possible D gene TRBD1, 6 bases. The length of the CDR3 is 15 residues. Trimming took 0 bases from V and 6 from J, leaving 15 bases between them. Germline assignment: CDR1 DFQATT and CDR2 SNEGSKA (reference sequence). CDR3 residues: CSARDGTTEGQPQHF. The CDR3 nucleotides are TGCAGTGCTAGAGACGGGACAACGGAGGGTCAGCCCCAGCATTTT.

This clonotype is large by share. The V call is TRBV27, the J call TRBJ1-1; no clear D. The CDR3 length is 14 residues. Trimming cost V 4 bases and J 2 bases, with 11 bases left between them. CDR1 MNHEY and CDR2 SMNVEV come from the germline V gene (reference sequence). The DNA for the CDR3 is TGTGCCAGCAGTTCGTATGGCCTAAACACTGAAGCTTTCTTT. Its protein product is CASSSYGLNTEAFF.

In this sample, this clonotype turned up a few times. J is TRBJ2-3 and V is TRBV20-1, with 9 bases fitting TRBD2. The CDR3 consists of 16 residues. J gave up 2 bases and V 5 bases, and 11 bases lay outside the gene matches. CDR1 and CDR2 (germline): DFQATT, SNEGSKA (reference sequence). CDR3 amino acids: CSAALSGGGATDTQYF. As DNA, the CDR3 is TGCAGTGCTGCCCTCTCGGGCGGGGGGGCCACAGATACGCAGTATTTT.

This clonotype was counted only a few times. The chain recombines TRBV29-1 with TRBJ1-1, with 7 bases matching TRBD1. The CDR3 has 12 amino acids. The V gene's germline CDR1 is SQVTM and CDR2 ANQGSEA. J lost 4 bases, V lost 8 bases, and 7 bases had no gene match. CDR3: CSLTGVATEAFF. The CDR3 DNA sequence: TGCAGCCTCACAGGGGTGGCCACTGAAGCTTTCTTT.

Judged by abundance, this clonotype is medium-sized (0.01 to 0.1%). The V gene is TRBV7-2, the J gene TRBJ2-3, with D possibly being TRBD2 (6 bases). V was cut by 0 bases and J by 3 bases, with 10 bases left in between. Germline CDR1 SGHTA, CDR2 FQGNSA. The CDR3 has 15 residues. The CDR3 reads CASSLAAGFTDTQYF. In DNA, the CDR3 is TGTGCCAGCAGCTTAGCGGCGGGGTTTACAGATACGCAGTATTTT.

As regards this clonotype: A much larger clone sits a single nucleotide away, making a read error possible. The rearrangement joins TRBV20-1 to TRBJ1-1, with D hard to call. V lost 1 base and J lost 11, with 11 bases in between. CDR3 size: 11 residues. From germline, CDR1 is DFQATT and CDR2 SNEGSKA (reference sequence). The CDR3 nucleotides read TGCAGTGCTAGAGCCGAGGGTTCGGCTTTCTTT. It specifies CSARAEGSAFF.

A note on this clonotype: This may be a read error: a much more frequent sequence differs by one nucleotide. CDR3 DNA sequence: TGTGCCAGCAGTGAAGGGACGGAAAAAGCTTTT. Residues: CASSEGTEKAF. This sequence joins TRBV2 and TRBJ2-3, with D unresolved. The CDR3 covers 11 residues. Per germline, CDR1 SNHLY and CDR2 FYNNEI. The whole variable domain, filled in from reference TRBV2 and TRBJ2-3, reads EPEVTQTPSHQVTQMGQEVILRCVPISNHLYFYWYRQILGQKVEFLVSFYNNEISEKSEIFDDQFSVERPDGSNFTLKIRSTKLEDSAMYFCASSEGTEKAFGPGTRLTVL.

The chain recombines TRBV7-9 with TRBJ1-5; D not certain. Per the germline V gene, CDR1 is SEHNR and CDR2 is FQNEAQ (reference sequence). The CDR3 runs to 17 residues. Trimming pared 5 bases from V and 0 bases from J, leaving 17 bases between. CDR3 amino acids: CASSQYGRGDSNQPQHF. The CDR3 coding sequence is TGTGCCAGCAGCCAATACGGACGGGGAGATAGCAATCAGCCCCAGCATTTT.

By sample fraction, this clonotype is medium-sized (0.01 to 0.1%). The J gene is TRBJ2-1, the V gene TRBV18; 9 positions agree with TRBD1. Germline values: CDR1 KGHSH, CDR2 LQKENI. V was clipped by 4 bases and J by 6 bases; unmatched bases: 10. This CDR3 region has 16 residues. The CDR3 reads CASSRIRDRAVNEQFF. In nucleotides, the CDR3 is TGTGCCAGCTCACGAATCCGGGACAGGGCGGTCAATGAGCAGTTCTTC.

The rearrangement joins TRBV12-3 or TRBV12-4 to TRBJ1-2; TRBD1 matches at 10 bases. The CDR3 is 14 amino acids. With V trimmed by 5 bases and J by 7 bases, 7 bases remained unmatched. CDR3 DNA: TGTGCCAGCAGTCCCGGGACAGGGGAATCTGGCTACACCTTC. This codes for CASSPGTGESGYTF.

Details on this clonotype: Possible read error: a much larger clone is one base away. V usage is TRBV6-2 or TRBV6-3 and J usage is TRBJ1-1, with D perhaps matching TRBD1 (5 bases). The CDR3 consists of 13 residues. Germline V gives CDR1 MNHEY, CDR2 SVGEGT. Trimming cost V 4 bases and J 7 bases, with 13 bases left between them. In DNA form, the CDR3 reads TGTGCCAGCAGTTTCAGGGTGGCTGGTGAAGCTTTCTTT. This translates into CASSFRVAGEAFF.